What follows are 21 T cell receptor beta chains derived from one specimen sequenced in a study of T-cell reconstitution after alpha-beta-depleted transplantation in children. Unique molecular identifiers were built into the TCRbeta library. TCRdb reanalysed the PCR reads using MiXCR and keeps one entry per CDR3 protein. The table shows about 160,000 distinct CDR3 sequences, with 11% occurring only once. Sequenced material: PBMCs, taken before TCRalphabeta/CD19-depleted stem cell transplant. These receptor sequences come from a boy between 2 and 15 years old with acute myeloid leukemia, due to receive a stem cell transplant.

As regards this clonotype: This sequence may be a read error, since a much larger clone differs from it by one base. CDR3 DNA: TGCGCCAGCAGCTTGGAGGGGAGGATTGAAGCTTTCTTT. Its translation: CASSLEGRIEAFF. The chain carries TRBV5-1 and TRBJ1-1; TRBD1 is a possible D gene (5 bases). The germline V gene has CDR1 SGHRS and CDR2 YFSETQ. The CDR3 totals 13 residues. Trimming stripped 0 bases from V and 7 bases from J, with 10 bases between. The full variable domain, rest sourced from reference TRBV5-1 and TRBJ1-1, is KAGVTQTPRYLIKTRGQQVTLSCSPISGHRSVSWYQQTPGQGLQFLFEYFSETQRNKGNFPGRFSGRQFSNSRSEMNVSTLELGDSALYLCASSLEGRIEAFFGQGTRLTVV.

This clonotype has ten or more counts. V and J are TRBV27 and TRBJ1-5; TRBD1 matches 10 bases. CDR3 size: 15 residues. Germline CDR1 MNHEY, CDR2 SMNVEV (reference sequence). Unmatched junction bases numbered 7, after V lost 6 bases and J lost 5 bases. The CDR3 is CASSNRQGAHQPQHF. The CDR3 coding sequence is TGTGCCAGCAGCAACAGACAGGGGGCGCATCAGCCCCAGCATTTT.

This clonotype was seen repeatedly, ten times or more. The chain is built from TRBV6-5 and TRBJ1-1; tentatively, D is TRBD1 (5 bases). Trimming took off 2 bases at V and 11 bases at J, with 24 bases between the two ends. This CDR3 region has 16 residues. CDR1 is MNHEY, CDR2 SVGAGI, per germline. Here the CDR3 reads CASSYLTGRTYEVAFF. CDR3 DNA: TGTGCCAGCAGTTACCTTACGGGACGGACCTACGAGGTCGCTTTCTTT.

This chain links TRBV11-2 with TRBJ2-7, with D hard to call. Trimming shortened V by 5 bases and J by 7 bases, and 18 bases separated the two germline ends. The CDR3 has 14 residues. Germline CDR1 is SGHAT and CDR2 is FQNNGV. CDR3 nucleotides: TGTGCCAGCAGCCCATGGACCTTGGGCCATGAGCAGTACTTC. Translated: CASSPWTLGHEQYF.

This clonotype occurred many times. The chain joins TRBV10-1 to TRBJ2-1; TRBD1 might be the D (5 bases). The CDR3 is 14 residues long. Deletions cut 2 bases from V and 7 bases from J, with 12 bases between. Germline loops: CDR1 WNHNN, CDR2 SYGVQD (reference sequence). The CDR3 is CASSEAIKGNEQFF. CDR3 in DNA: TGCGCCAGCAGTGAGGCCATAAAGGGGAATGAGCAGTTCTTC.

This clonotype showed up many times. The CDR3 DNA reads as TGTGCCAGCAGTTCAGTCAGAAATTCACCCCTCCACTTT. Residues: CASSSVRNSPLHF. The chain links TRBV12-3 or TRBV12-4 to TRBJ1-6; no definite D call. The CDR3 has 13 residues. The ends were cut back, 4 bases at V and 7 bases at J, with 8 bases in the middle.

This clonotype was seen repeatedly, ten times or more. The chain joins TRBV20-1 to TRBJ2-5; D gene uncertain. The CDR3 is 13 amino acids. Germline lookup yields CDR1 DFQATT and CDR2 SNEGSKA (reference sequence). The germline V and J ends were trimmed by 6 bases and 1 base, with 12 bases remaining between them. Here the CDR3 reads CSALRMGQETQYF. CDR3 DNA: TGCAGTGCCCTCCGGATGGGCCAAGAGACCCAGTACTTC.

This clonotype was counted many times. The chain is built from TRBV5-1 and TRBJ2-5; D possibly corresponds to TRBD2 (6 bases). The CDR3 is 14 amino acids. V lost 4 bases and J 5 bases, leaving 15 bases between the germline ends. The germline CDR1 and CDR2 sequences are SGHRS and YFSETQ. CDR3 nucleotide sequence: TGCGCCAGCAGCAAAAGCGGGTCCCCGGAGACCCAGTACTTC. It specifies CASSKSGSPETQYF.

About this clonotype: A much larger clonotype is one base distant, so this may be a read error. This sequence joins TRBV30 and TRBJ2-3; D is unresolved. The CDR3 is 14 residues long. CDR1 is GTSNPN and CDR2 is SVGIG in the germline V gene (reference sequence). This CDR3 reads CSWSVLAETDTQYF. DNA for the CDR3: TGTTCCTGGAGTGTATTGGCTGAGACAGATACGCAGTATTTT.

This clonotype appeared many times. The V gene is TRBV7-9, the J gene TRBJ2-7; D possibly uses TRBD1 or TRBD2 (6 bases each). The germline V gene encodes CDR1 SEHNR and CDR2 FQNEAQ (reference sequence). The CDR3 runs to 13 residues. The V and J ends lost 6 bases and 3 bases respectively, with 12 bases between them. Written as DNA, the CDR3 is TGTGCCAGCAGTCGGCGGGACAACTACGAGCAGTACGTC. Translating gives CASSRRDNYEQYV.

This clonotype was observed a single time. This may arise from a read error, as a much more abundant clone is one base away. The rearrangement uses TRBV20-1 and TRBJ2-5; possible D gene TRBD1, 6 bases. Germline V CDR1 and CDR2: DFQATT, SNEGSKA (reference sequence). CDR3 length equals 12 residues. The V gene lost 3 bases and the J gene lost 5 bases, with 10 bases spanning the gap. The CDR3 nucleotides read TGCAGTGCTAGCGGACAGCAGGAGACCCAGTACTTC. It translates to CSASGQQETQYF.

This clonotype was counted ten times or more. The chain employs TRBV7-9 and TRBJ2-5; D gene uncertain. V lost 7 bases and J 5 bases, leaving 20 bases between the germline ends. The CDR3 sequence is 15 residues long. The germline CDR1 and CDR2 sequences are SEHNR and FQNEAQ (reference sequence). The CDR3 DNA reads as TGTGCCAGCATCTTCGCCCTACCAGTACGGGAGACCCAGTACTTC. It is translated as CASIFALPVRETQYF.

This clonotype was found many times. The chain combines TRBV7-3 with TRBJ2-3; a possible D gene is TRBD1 (6 bases). With 5 bases removed from V and 0 bases from J, the gap between germline ends came to 12 bases. Germline V gene sequence: CDR1 SGHTA, CDR2 FQGTGA. This CDR3 spans 15 amino acids. The CDR3 DNA reads TGTGCCAGCAGCCCAAACACAGGGAGCACAGATACGCAGTATTTT. Amino acid sequence: CASSPNTGSTDTQYF.

This clonotype was observed many times. The chain joins TRBV28 to TRBJ2-2; D tentatively reads TRBD1 or TRBD2 (5 bases each). V gave up 1 base and J gave up 0 bases, with 9 bases separating them. CDR1 is MDHEN and CDR2 is SYDVKM in the germline V gene. The CDR3 totals 16 residues. The CDR3 nucleotides read TGTGCCAGCAGTTTATTCGGGGCTTCGAACACCGGGGAGCTGTTTTTT. Translation: CASSLFGASNTGELFF.

This clonotype was recorded many times. CDR3 in amino acids: CASSPPQYEQYV. Here the CDR3 DNA reads TGTGCCAGCAGCCCCCCCCAATACGAGCAGTACGTC. The rearrangement links TRBV9 to TRBJ2-7; D call uncertain. V lost 4 bases and J 4 bases, leaving 9 bases between the germline ends. The CDR3 extends over 12 amino acids. CDR1 is SGDLS, CDR2 YYNGEE, per germline.

This clonotype was recorded a few times. This rearrangement joins TRBV2 to TRBJ2-3, with D possibly TRBD2 on 6 matching bases. The germline gives CDR1 SNHLY, CDR2 FYNNEI. V dropped 7 bases and J dropped 0 bases, with 11 bases sitting between them. There are 14 residues in the CDR3. In DNA form, the CDR3 reads TGTGCCAGCATCCGGGGGACCAGCACAGATACGCAGTATTTT. Its protein product is CASIRGTSTDTQYF.

There are many counts of this clonotype. The DNA for the CDR3 is TGTGCCAGCAGCTACGAGGAGGGTATGAATGAGCAGTTCTTC. Protein: CASSYEEGMNEQFF. The chain recombines TRBV3-1 with TRBJ2-1, with D possibly matching TRBD2 (6 bases). Trimming stripped 5 bases from V and 7 bases from J, with 15 bases between. The germline gives CDR1 LGHDT, CDR2 YNNKEL (reference sequence). The length of the CDR3 is 14 residues.

This clonotype was seen ten or more times. J is TRBJ2-1 and V is TRBV10-3; D is perhaps TRBD2 (5 bases). The CDR3 runs to 15 residues. Deletions cut 7 bases from V and 6 bases from J, with 19 bases between. From germline, CDR1 is ENHRY and CDR2 SYGVKD. The CDR3 here is CAINPGPEGSNEQFF. DNA of the CDR3: TGTGCCATCAATCCCGGTCCAGAGGGAAGCAATGAGCAGTTCTTC.

At least ten counts were recorded for this clonotype. The V call is TRBV27, the J call TRBJ2-4; D gene uncertain. Trimming cost V 0 bases and J 7 bases, with 7 bases left between them. Germline CDR1 is MNHEY and CDR2 is SMNVEV (reference sequence). The length of the CDR3 is 13 residues. The CDR3 sequence is CASSLSYGNIQYF. The CDR3 bases are TGTGCCAGCAGTTTATCGTACGGTAACATTCAGTACTTC.

This clonotype was counted many times. The CDR3: CASSYAFREGLVYEQYF. CDR3 coding DNA: TGTGCCAGCAGTTACGCGTTTCGGGAGGGCCTTGTGTACGAGCAGTACTTC. The chain links TRBV6-5 to TRBJ2-7, with 8 bases that match TRBD2. J was trimmed by 4 bases and V by 2 bases; bases with no gene match: 13. This CDR3 is built from 17 residues. In germline, CDR1 is MNHEY, CDR2 SVGAGI.

This clonotype was detected ten times or more. The CDR3 nucleotides read TGTGCCAGCAGCTTAAGTGGGGGGTCAGATACGCAGTATTTT. Protein: CASSLSGGSDTQYF. The chain joins TRBV7-3 to TRBJ2-3; D might be TRBD2 (6 bases). CDR1 is SGHTA, CDR2 FQGTGA, per germline. This CDR3 is built from 14 residues. V lost 1 base, J lost 4 bases, and 9 bases lay in between.